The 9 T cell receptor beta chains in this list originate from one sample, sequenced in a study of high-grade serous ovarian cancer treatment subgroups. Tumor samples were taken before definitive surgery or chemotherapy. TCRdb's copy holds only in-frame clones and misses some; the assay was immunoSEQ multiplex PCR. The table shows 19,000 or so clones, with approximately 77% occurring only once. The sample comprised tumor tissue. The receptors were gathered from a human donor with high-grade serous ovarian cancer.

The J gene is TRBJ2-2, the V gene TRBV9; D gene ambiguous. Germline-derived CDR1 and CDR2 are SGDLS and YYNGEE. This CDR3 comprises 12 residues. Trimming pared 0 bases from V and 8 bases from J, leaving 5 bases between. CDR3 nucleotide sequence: TGTGCCAGCAGCGTAGAAAATGGGGAGCTGTTTTTT. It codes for CASSVENGELFF. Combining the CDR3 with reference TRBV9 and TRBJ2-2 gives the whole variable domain DSGVTQTPKHLITATGQRVTLRCSPRSGDLSVYWYQQSLDQGLQFLIQYYNGEERAKGNILERFSAQQFPDLHSELNLSSLELGDSALYFCASSVENGELFFGEGSRLTVL.

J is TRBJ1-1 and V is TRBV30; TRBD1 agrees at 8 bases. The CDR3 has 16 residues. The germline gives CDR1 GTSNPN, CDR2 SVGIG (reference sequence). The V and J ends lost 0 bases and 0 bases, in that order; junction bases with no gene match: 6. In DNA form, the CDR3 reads TGTGCCTGGAGTGTGGGCGTGACAGGGGTGAACACTGAAGCTTTCTTT. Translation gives CAWSVGVTGVNTEAFF.

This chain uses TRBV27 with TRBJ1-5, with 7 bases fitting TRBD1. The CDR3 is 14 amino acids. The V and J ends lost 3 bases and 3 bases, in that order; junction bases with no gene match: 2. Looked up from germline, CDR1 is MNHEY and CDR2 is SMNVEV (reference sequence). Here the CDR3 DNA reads TGTGCCAGCAGTTTTCAGGGGGACAATCAGCCCCAGCATTTT. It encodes CASSFQGDNQPQHF.

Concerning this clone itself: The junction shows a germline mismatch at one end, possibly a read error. The CDR3 is CATSPEAQTDTQYF. The CDR3 DNA sequence: TGTGCCACCTCACCGGAGGCTCAAACCGATACGCAGTATTTT. The rearrangement links TRBV18 to TRBJ2-3; possible D gene TRBD2, 5 bases. This CDR3 has 14 amino acids. Germline CDR1 reads KGHSH; CDR2 reads LQKENI.

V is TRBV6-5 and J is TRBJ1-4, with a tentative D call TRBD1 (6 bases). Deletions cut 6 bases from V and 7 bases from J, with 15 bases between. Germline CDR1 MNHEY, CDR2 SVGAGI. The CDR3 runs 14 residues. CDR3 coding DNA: TGTGCCAGCAGCGTACGAGGGGGGGTTGAAAAACTGTTTTTT. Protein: CASSVRGGVEKLFF.

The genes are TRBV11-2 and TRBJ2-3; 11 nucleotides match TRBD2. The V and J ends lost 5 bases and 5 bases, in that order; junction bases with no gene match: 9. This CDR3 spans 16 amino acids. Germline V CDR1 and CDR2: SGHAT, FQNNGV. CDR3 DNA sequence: TGTGCCAGCAGCCGAGATAGCGGGAGGGCCGGAGATACGCAGTATTTT. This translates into CASSRDSGRAGDTQYF.

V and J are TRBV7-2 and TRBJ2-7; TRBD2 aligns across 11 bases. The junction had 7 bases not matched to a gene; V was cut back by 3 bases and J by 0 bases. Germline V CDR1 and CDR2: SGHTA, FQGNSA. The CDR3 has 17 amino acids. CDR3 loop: CASSFMTSGINSYEQYF. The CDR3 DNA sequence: TGTGCCAGCAGCTTTATGACTAGCGGGATCAACTCCTACGAGCAGTACTTC.

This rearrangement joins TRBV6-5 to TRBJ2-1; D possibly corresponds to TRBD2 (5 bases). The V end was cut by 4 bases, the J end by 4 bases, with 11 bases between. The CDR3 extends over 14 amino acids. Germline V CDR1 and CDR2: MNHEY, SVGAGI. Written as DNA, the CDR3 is TGTGCCAGCAGTTCACCCGGAGGATACAATGAGCAGTTCTTC. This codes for CASSSPGGYNEQFF.

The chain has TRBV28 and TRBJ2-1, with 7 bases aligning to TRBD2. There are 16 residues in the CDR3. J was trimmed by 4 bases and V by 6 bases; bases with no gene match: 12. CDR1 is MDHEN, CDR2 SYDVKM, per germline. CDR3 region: CASSTSGAGKYNEQFF. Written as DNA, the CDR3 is TGTGCCAGCAGCACATCAGGAGCGGGAAAGTACAATGAGCAGTTCTTC.